Following are 4 T cell receptor beta chains from one sample sequenced in a study of human T cells and chemical hapten exposure. Time point described: patch test 2, 6 weeks after DPC sensitization. As to treatment: therapeutic diphenylcyclopropenone sensitization with weekly scalp DPC. TCRdb passed the RACE reads through MiXCR, listing each CDR3 protein once. The sample contains over 130,000 distinct CDR3 sequences, about an eighth of which appear only once. This sample comprised whole blood, obtained in connection with sensitization to the hapten diphenylcyclopropenone (DPC). These receptors all come from a woman between 50 and 59 years old with alopecia areata. Some clones in this sample may be carry-over from other donors' samples.

The chain uses TRBV24-1 and TRBJ2-2; either TRBD1 or TRBD2 may supply D (6 bases each). The germline CDR1 and CDR2 sequences are KGHDR and SFDVKD. The V end lost 9 bases, the J end lost 5 bases, and 12 bases lay between the germline ends. The CDR3 runs to 13 residues. The CDR3 DNA sequence: TGTGCCACCTTAGGGGGGCGGACCGGGGAGCTGTTTTTT. This gives the protein CATLGGRTGELFF.

With regard to this clonotype: Being one base from a much bigger clone, this may be a read error. Here the CDR3 omits its conserved ending phenylalanine or tryptophan, so a read error is the likely source. The chain combines TRBV7-9 with TRBJ2-7; 9 bases align to TRBD2. The germline V gene has CDR1 SEHNR and CDR2 FQNEAQ (reference sequence). The trim removed 4 bases at V and 4 bases at J, leaving 5 bases unmatched. This CDR3 has 14 residues. CDR3 coding DNA: TGTGCCAGCAGCTACGGGACTAGCCGGTACGAGCAGTACTAC. It encodes CASSYGTSRYEQYY.

V gene TRBV12-3 or TRBV12-4 combines with J gene TRBJ2-3; D is ambiguous. The CDR3 contains 12 residues. Trimming pared 7 bases from V and 3 bases from J, leaving 8 bases between. This CDR3 is CASMGRTDTQYF. In DNA, the CDR3 is TGTGCCAGCATGGGCAGGACAGATACGCAGTATTTT.

As regards this clonotype: A read error may be the cause here, since a much bigger clone is one base away. This chain connects TRBV7-6 to TRBJ2-1, with D perhaps matching TRBD1 (8 bases). The J call may be incorrect, as the DNA end agrees better with TRBJ2-7. Germline V CDR1 and CDR2: SGHVS, FNYEAQ. CDR3 length equals 16 residues. Written as DNA, the CDR3 is TGTGCCAGCAGCAAGGACAGGGCTAGCGGTTACAATGAGCAGTACTTC. This sequence encodes CASSKDRASGYNEQYF.